The entry below gives a single TCR beta chain sequence along with its context. Its antigen is not identified. The CDR3 has 18 residues. Germline values: CDR1 LNHNV, CDR2 YYDKDF (reference sequence). With 1 base removed from V and 1 base from J, the gap between germline ends came to 17 bases. Method: immunoSEQ multiplex PCR; TCRdb's copy keeps in-frame clones and lacks some. Altogether 30,000 to 35,000 clones are present, 65% to 80% being singletons, with the ten largest covering less than 15%. This sample was included in a study of OX40 agonist ivuxolimab in advanced cancers. Looking at the study overall: The treatment was a fully human IgG2 OX40 agonist, ivuxolimab. The study enrolled dose-escalation patients with hepatocellular carcinoma, melanoma, renal cell or head and neck cancer. Study observations and caveats: Clonal expansion among partial responders at 0.1-3.0 mg/kg ranked near the lowest.

Patients were ineligible given autoimmune disease history or systemic immunosuppression. This receptor was identified in an adult with an advanced solid tumor such as melanoma, head and neck, liver or kidney cancer. This rearrangement joins TRBV15 to TRBJ2-1; possibly TRBD2 for D (5 bases). Here the sequenced sample was CD4+ or CD8+ T cells sorted from blood, taken in a trial of the OX40 agonist ivuxolimab. The CDR3 DNA sequence: TGTGCCACCAGCAGAGCCCCCCTAACGGGGTTATCCTACAATGAGCAGTTCTTC. Its translation is CATSRAPLTGLSYNEQFF.